Listed here are 19 T cell receptor beta chains from one sample, sequenced in a study of blood T cell repertoires in COVID-19. Clones were sequenced by immunoSEQ multiplex PCR, and TCRdb holds only the in-frame ones, with some missing. Of fewer than 250,000 clones detected, 80% to 90% appear once; the ten largest clones hold roughly 2.6%. The specimen was peripheral blood. The receptor source for this set is a man aged 25 to 45 with COVID-19, enrolled during active disease.

This clone came up once. The chain links TRBV6-4 to TRBJ2-2; 7 nucleotides agree with TRBD1. The V gene end was trimmed by 6 bases and the J gene end by 3 bases; junction bases not matched to a gene: 7. The CDR3 contains 15 residues. Per the germline V gene, CDR1 is MRHNA and CDR2 is SNTAGT. CDR3 region: CASRPRQGDTGELFF. The CDR3 DNA reads TGTGCCAGCAGACCCCGACAGGGCGACACCGGGGAGCTGTTTTTT.

The chain employs TRBV28 and TRBJ2-5; 10 bases line up with TRBD2. The CDR3 extends over 14 amino acids. Germline CDR1 reads MDHEN; CDR2 reads SYDVKM. The V segment lost 7 bases and the J segment 2 bases; nucleotides outside the gene matches: 4. The CDR3 sequence is CASTIAGGQETQYF. The CDR3 DNA follows: TGTGCCAGCACTATAGCGGGGGGTCAAGAGACCCAGTACTTC.

The chain links TRBV11-2 to TRBJ2-7; 10 nucleotides match TRBD1. Germline values: CDR1 SGHAT, CDR2 FQNNGV. Unmatched junction bases numbered 7, after V lost 6 bases and J lost 2 bases. The CDR3 contains 15 residues. CDR3 DNA sequence: TGTGCCAGCAGACGAGCCGGGACAGGGGCCTACGAGCAGTACTTC. It codes for CASRRAGTGAYEQYF.

V gene TRBV9 combines with J gene TRBJ1-3; D gene unclear. This CDR3 comprises 16 residues. Looked up from germline, CDR1 is SGDLS and CDR2 is YYNGEE. Trimming removed 4 bases at V and 4 bases at J, with 18 bases between. CDR3 sequence (DNA): TGTGCCAGCAGCCCCTGGGGAGGCACAGCGGGAAACACCATATATTTT. Protein: CASSPWGGTAGNTIYF.

The V call is TRBV12-3 or TRBV12-4, the J call TRBJ1-5; unclear D gene. The V and J ends lost 3 bases and 4 bases respectively, with 7 bases between them. The CDR3 contains 13 residues. DNA for the CDR3: TGTGCCAGCAGTTTGAGAGGGAATCAGCCCCAGCATTTT. Protein product: CASSLRGNQPQHF.

The gene calls are TRBV4-2 and TRBJ2-7; D gene unclear. This CDR3 is 13 amino acids long. Germline V gene lookup returns CDR1 LGHNA and CDR2 YNFKEQ. Trimming pared 0 bases from V and 6 bases from J, leaving 9 bases between. The CDR3 DNA is TGTGCCAGCAGCCAAGAATATAGCCCCGAGCAGTACTTC. Amino acids: CASSQEYSPEQYF.

The V gene is TRBV7-9, the J gene TRBJ2-5; D is uncertain. Germline V gene sequence: CDR1 SEHNR, CDR2 FQNEAQ (reference sequence). The CDR3 length is 15 residues. V was clipped by 0 bases and J by 5 bases, with 13 bases between them. CDR3 residues: CASSLASTPHETQYF. The CDR3 DNA follows: TGTGCCAGCAGCTTAGCTTCGACTCCCCATGAGACCCAGTACTTC.

The CDR3 protein is CASSFRLAGMGTDTQYF. The CDR3 coding sequence is TGTGCCAGCAGCTTCAGACTAGCGGGGATGGGTACAGATACGCAGTATTTT. The J gene is TRBJ2-3, the V gene TRBV5-4; 11 bases are a match to TRBD2. Germline V gives CDR1 SGHNT, CDR2 YYREEE (reference sequence). The CDR3 has 17 residues. With 2 bases clipped from V and 3 bases from J, the junction kept 8 bases outside the gene matches.

The chain is built from TRBV30 and TRBJ2-1; 9 nucleotides match TRBD2. Germline lookup yields CDR1 GTSNPN and CDR2 SVGIG (reference sequence). This CDR3 region has 13 residues. J gave up 2 bases and V 5 bases, and 1 base lay outside the gene matches. Here the CDR3 DNA reads TGTGCCTGGTCTAGCGGGGCCTACAATGAGCAGTTCTTC. It translates to CAWSSGAYNEQFF.

The chain couples TRBV11-2 to TRBJ2-1; 8 bases map to TRBD2. Trimming cost V 4 bases and J 9 bases; bases outside gene matches: 20. This CDR3 comprises 18 residues. The germline V gene has CDR1 SGHAT and CDR2 FQNNGV. The chain's CDR3 is CASSSSGFSATIQGEQFF. Written as DNA, the CDR3 is TGTGCCAGCAGCTCTAGCGGGTTTAGCGCCACTATACAGGGTGAGCAGTTCTTC.

The rearrangement joins TRBV6-5 to TRBJ1-2; D gene ambiguous. Trimming took off 0 bases at V and 5 bases at J, with 7 bases between the two ends. Germline lookup yields CDR1 MNHEY and CDR2 SVGAGI. The CDR3 has 13 amino acids. CDR3 residues: CASSYSGQYGYTF. The CDR3 nucleotides are TGTGCCAGCAGTTACTCTGGCCAGTATGGCTACACCTTC.

The V call is TRBV27, the J call TRBJ2-1; 7 positions match TRBD2. V dropped 6 bases and J dropped 2; count of bases not matched to a gene: 10. Germline values: CDR1 MNHEY, CDR2 SMNVEV (reference sequence). This CDR3 is built from 16 residues. The CDR3 DNA is TGTGCCAGCAGCCGTGGGCTAGCGGCCCCCTACAATGAGCAGTTCTTC. It yields the protein CASSRGLAAPYNEQFF.

The chain couples TRBV19 to TRBJ1-1, with D possibly being TRBD1 (6 bases). This CDR3 spans 16 amino acids. The germline CDR1 and CDR2 sequences are LNHDA and SQIVND (reference sequence). V was shortened by 4 bases and J by 6 bases, with 21 bases between the two germline ends. In nucleotides, the CDR3 is TGTGCCAGTAGTACCGCCCGGGACATGTTCGGAGCTGAAGCTTTCTTT. The encoded protein is CASSTARDMFGAEAFF.

The chain joins TRBV29-1 to TRBJ2-3; no clear D. This CDR3 region has 13 residues. Germline V gene data show CDR1 as SQVTM and CDR2 as ANQGSEA. With 0 bases removed from V and 3 bases from J, the gap between germline ends came to 7 bases. In nucleotides, the CDR3 is TGCAGCGTTGAAGATATCCAGACAGATACGCAGTATTTT. Encoded protein: CSVEDIQTDTQYF.

CDR3 amino acids: CATRSQGDTMTSTDTQYF. The CDR3 DNA sequence: TGTGCCACACGTTCCCAGGGGGACACCATGACTAGCACAGATACGCAGTATTTT. The rearrangement joins TRBV10-3 to TRBJ2-3, with 7 bases matching TRBD1. The germline V gene has CDR1 ENHRY and CDR2 SYGVKD. The CDR3 loop spans 18 amino acids. Germline trimming cut 10 bases from V and 0 bases from J; bases unmatched to any gene: 19.

The chain couples TRBV5-5 to TRBJ1-2; D not certain. CDR1 SGHKS and CDR2 YYEKEE come from the germline V gene (reference sequence). This CDR3 comprises 15 residues. V gave up 0 bases and J gave up 0 bases, with 9 bases separating them. CDR3 loop: CASSLAGSTNYGYTF. The DNA of the CDR3 is TGTGCCAGCAGCTTGGCTGGCAGTACTAACTATGGCTACACCTTC. The variable domain in full, completed from reference TRBV5-5 and TRBJ1-2, reads DAGVTQSPTHLIKTRGQQVTLRCSPISGHKSVSWYQQVLGQGPQFIFQYYEKEERGRGNFPDRFSARQFPNYSSELNVNALLLGDSALYLCASSLAGSTNYGYTFGSGTRLTVV.

This clone came up once. The V gene is TRBV7-2, the J gene TRBJ2-3; TRBD1 agrees at 7 bases. V trimming: 1 base; J trimming: 0 bases; junction bases outside the gene matches: 4. CDR1 and CDR2 from the germline V gene are SGHTA and FQGNSA. The CDR3 extends over 16 amino acids. The chain's CDR3 is CASSLEQGSSTDTQYF. The CDR3 coding sequence is TGTGCCAGCAGCTTAGAACAGGGGTCTAGCACAGATACGCAGTATTTT.

V gene TRBV6-6 combines with J gene TRBJ1-6, with 7 bases aligning to TRBD1. Germline V gene lookup returns CDR1 MNHNY and CDR2 SVGAGI (reference sequence). The CDR3 is 14 residues long. The V gene end was trimmed by 6 bases and the J gene end by 9 bases; junction bases not matched to a gene: 8. As DNA, the CDR3 is TGTGCCAGCAGCTTTCCAGGGGGAGGTTCACCCCTCCACTTT. This sequence encodes CASSFPGGGSPLHF.

V gene TRBV6-6 combines with J gene TRBJ1-1, with a possible D match to TRBD1 (6 bases). From germline, CDR1 is MNHNY and CDR2 SVGAGI (reference sequence). The CDR3 is 14 residues long. V lost 7 bases, J lost 3 bases, and 15 bases lay in between. The CDR3 DNA is TGTGCCAGCATCATCAAAAGGGGGTACACTGAAGCTTTCTTT. Its translation is CASIIKRGYTEAFF.